This TCR beta chain was recovered during a study of cytomegalovirus exposure and HLA in healthy donors. General observations from the study: In a later analysis, V- and J-gene trimming of beta chains associated with a DCLRE1C missense variant, replicated independently. Excluded: some indistinguishable V segments such as TRBV6-2 and TRBV6-3.

Donors sampled were nominally healthy, though unrecorded immune exposures were likely. Comment on this clone: Its cognate antigen is unknown.

The PCR had 60 Vbeta and 13 Jbeta primers. Clones were read by immunoSEQ multiplex PCR, and TCRdb kept only the in-frame ones, dropping some. The sample lists about 180,000 clones; 82% were seen once. The V gene's germline CDR1 is SEHNR and CDR2 FQNEAQ (reference sequence). V lost 1 base, J lost 0 bases, and 7 bases lay in between. The CDR3 totals 14 residues. The genes are TRBV7-9 and TRBJ2-7; D call uncertain. This TCR was sampled from a man aged 35 to 55 in good health and CMV-seronegative. Sequencing was performed on PBMCs. For the CDR3, the DNA is TGTGCCAGCAGCTTAGGCACGAGCTCCTACGAGCAGTACTTC. It is translated as CASSLGTSSYEQYF. Combining the CDR3 with reference TRBV7-9 and TRBJ2-7 gives the whole variable domain DTGVSQNPRHKITKRGQNVTFRCDPISEHNRLYWYRQTLGQGPEFLTYFQNEAQLEKSRLLSDRFSAERPKGSFSTLEIQRTEQGDSAMYLCASSLGTSSYEQYFGPGTRLTVT.